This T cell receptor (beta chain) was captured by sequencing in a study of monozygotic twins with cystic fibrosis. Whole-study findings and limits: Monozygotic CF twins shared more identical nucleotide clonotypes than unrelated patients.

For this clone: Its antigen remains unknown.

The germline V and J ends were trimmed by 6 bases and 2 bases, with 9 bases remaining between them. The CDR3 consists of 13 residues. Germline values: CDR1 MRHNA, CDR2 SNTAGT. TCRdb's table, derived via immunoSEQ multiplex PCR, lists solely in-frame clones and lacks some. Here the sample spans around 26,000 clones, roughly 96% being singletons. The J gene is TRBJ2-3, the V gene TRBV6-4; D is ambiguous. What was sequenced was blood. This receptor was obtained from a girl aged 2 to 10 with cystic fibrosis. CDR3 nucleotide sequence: TGTGCCAGCAGCGAAGCCCCCACAGATACGCAGTATTTT. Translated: CASSEAPTDTQYF.